This TCR beta chain was obtained from a study of T cell repertoires in ileal Crohn's disease. For the study at large: At postoperative colonoscopy, neoterminal ileum biopsies were taken as M6.

Study conclusions and caveats: Compared with CD4 T cells, sorted CD8 cells carried more expanded clones.

Time point given: neoterminal ileum biopsy at postoperative endoscopy, about 6 months after surgery. As for this clone: Its antigen is unknown.

Approximately 510 nanograms of biopsy DNA per sample underwent TCRB immunosequencing. Sequencing used immunoSEQ multiplex PCR; TCRdb keeps in-frame clones, though not all of them. The sample lists about 62,000 clones, 70% to 90% seen once, with roughly 2% in the top ten. Sequencing was carried out using ileal tissue. The sequence was collected from an adult with Crohn's disease.

CDR3 region: CASSFEETQYF. The CDR3 DNA sequence: TGTGCCAGCAGCTTCGAAGAGACCCAGTACTTC. The chain combines TRBV5-4 with TRBJ2-5; unclear D gene. CDR1 is SGHNT, CDR2 YYREEE, per germline (reference sequence). V dropped 2 bases and J dropped 3 bases, with 2 bases sitting between them. The CDR3 is made up of 11 amino acids.